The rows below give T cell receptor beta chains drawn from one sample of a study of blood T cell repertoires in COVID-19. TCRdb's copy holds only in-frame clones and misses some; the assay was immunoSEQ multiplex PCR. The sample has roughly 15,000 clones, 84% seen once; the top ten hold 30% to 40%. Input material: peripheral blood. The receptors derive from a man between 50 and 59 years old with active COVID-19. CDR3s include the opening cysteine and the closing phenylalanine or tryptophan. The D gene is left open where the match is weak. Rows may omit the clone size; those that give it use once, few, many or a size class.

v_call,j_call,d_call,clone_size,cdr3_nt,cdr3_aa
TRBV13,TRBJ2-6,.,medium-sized,TGTGCCAGCAGCTTACGTTCTGGGGCCAACGTCCTGACTTTC,CASSLRSGANVLTF
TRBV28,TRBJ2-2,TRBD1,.,TGTGCCAGCAGTGAGGTGTCAGACAGGGCCACCGGGGAGCTGTTTTTT,CASSEVSDRATGELFF
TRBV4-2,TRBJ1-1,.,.,TGTGCCAGCAGCCAAGATGCGGGTGGCGGCACTGAAGCTTTCTTT,CASSQDAGGGTEAFF
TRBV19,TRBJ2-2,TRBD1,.,TGTGCCACCATGTCCCGGGACAGGAGTGTCCTACGCGAGGCCGGGGAGCTGTTTTTT,CATMSRDRSVLREAGELFF
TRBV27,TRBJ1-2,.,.,TGTGCCAGCATTTTTCCGAAAACCCCTTTGACAGGTCAGTATGGCTACACCTTC,CASIFPKTPLTGQYGYTF
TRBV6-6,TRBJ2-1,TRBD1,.,TGTGCCAGCAGTCCAGGACAGGGGGCTTGGGAGCAGTTCTTC,CASSPGQGAWEQFF
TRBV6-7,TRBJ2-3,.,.,TGTGCCAGCAGTGCCCCAGGGGAACGCACAGATACGCAGTATTTT,CASSAPGERTDTQYF
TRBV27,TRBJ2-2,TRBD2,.,TGTGCCAGCAGTTTATTAGCGGGAGGCGGCACCGGGGAGCTGTTTTTT,CASSLLAGGGTGELFF
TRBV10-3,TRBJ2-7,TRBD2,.,TGTGCCATCAGTGAGTCAGTAGCGGGAGCCTACGAGCAGTACTTC,CAISESVAGAYEQYF
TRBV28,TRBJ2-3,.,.,TGTGCCAGCAGCCCCTTAGATACGCAGTATTTT,CASSPLDTQYF
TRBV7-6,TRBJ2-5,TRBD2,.,TGTGCCAGCAGTACAGGACTAGCGGGAGAATGGGAGACCCAGTACTTC,CASSTGLAGEWETQYF
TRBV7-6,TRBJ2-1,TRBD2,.,TGTGCCAGCAGCTTAGGGACTAGCGGGAGTGGGACCAATGAGCAGTTCTTC,CASSLGTSGSGTNEQFF